This T cell receptor (beta chain) was sequenced during a study of T-cell reconstitution after alpha-beta-depleted transplantation in children. Using unique molecular identifiers, the investigators prepared the TCRbeta library. TCRdb redid the calling of the PCR reads with MiXCR, one entry per CDR3 protein. This sample has fewer than 200,000 distinct CDR3 sequences, with over 5.5% found just once. A total of 14 residues make up the CDR3, ends included. Germline-derived CDR1 and CDR2 are LNHDA and SQIVND (reference sequence). As to this clonotype: It is unclear where the CDR3 begins or ends on the DNA, so no DNA is shown, and the CDR3 is as TCRdb lists it.

The specimen was PBMCs from the stem cell graft donor, collected from the stem cell graft. The chain couples TRBV19 to TRBJ2-1. This clonotype originated in a human donor who donated a stem cell graft to a child with Wiskott-Aldrich syndrome. This chain's CDR3 is CASSIVGSGNEQLF.